The next 24 T cell receptor beta chains were all read from a single sample in a study of low-dose radiotherapy and immunotherapy resistance in tumors. TRAV- and TRBV-specific primers were used for first-strand cDNA, which covered alpha and beta chains. The PCR that amplified TCRs ran for 20 cycles, relying on a constant-region primer and a V-primer adapter. A single record per CDR3 protein comes from TCRdb applying MiXCR to the reads. The table has 35,000 to 50,000 distinct CDR3 sequences, roughly 31% seen once. Time point indicated: before trial treatment. The sequencing here drew on PBMCs, taken before treatment. These receptors were collected from a male donor with gallbladder cancer.

Notes on this clonotype: A far larger clone is off by one base, so a read error is likely. The V call is TRBV6-8, the J call TRBJ2-7, with 7 bases fitting TRBD2. Germline V gene sequence: CDR1 MNHGY, CDR2 SAAAGT. CDR3 length equals 16 residues. The ends lost 0 bases at V and 7 bases at J; junction bases unmatched: 12. CDR3 nucleotides: TGTGCCAGCAGTTACTCGAAGGGCGGGAGTGATAATGAGCAGTACTTC. It encodes CASSYSKGGSDNEQYF.

The chain combines TRBV20-1 with TRBJ2-3; D is ambiguous. The germline gives CDR1 DFQATT, CDR2 SNEGSKA (reference sequence). CDR3 length equals 13 residues. V lost 4 bases to trimming and J lost 6 bases, with 14 bases between them. The CDR3 nucleotides read TGCAGTGCTAAAGACCCCCTCATGGATACGCAGTATTTT. Residues: CSAKDPLMDTQYF.

The rearrangement joins TRBV2 to TRBJ2-5, with 7 positions matching TRBD2. V lost 1 base, J lost 1 base, and 6 bases stayed unmatched. Germline values: CDR1 SNHLY, CDR2 FYNNEI. CDR3 length: 16 residues. The DNA of the CDR3 is TGTGCCAGCAGTGAAGGGGGGGGAGGCTTCCAAGAGACCCAGTACTTC. Encoded protein: CASSEGGGGFQETQYF. Together with reference TRBV2 and TRBJ2-5, the CDR3 gives the full variable domain: EPEVTQTPSHQVTQMGQEVILRCVPISNHLYFYWYRQILGQKVEFLVSFYNNEISEKSEIFDDQFSVERPDGSNFTLKIRSTKLEDSAMYFCASSEGGGGFQETQYFGPGTRLLVL.

The V call is TRBV7-2, the J call TRBJ2-7, with D possibly TRBD1 on 5 matching bases. The CDR3 contains 13 residues. Germline V lookup: CDR1 SGHTA, CDR2 FQGNSA. Trimming took 1 base from V and 4 from J, leaving 8 bases between them. CDR3 in amino acids: CASSLGQRYEQYF. CDR3 DNA: TGTGCCAGCAGCTTAGGACAGAGATACGAGCAGTACTTC.

In this sample, this clonotype turned up many times. This chain links TRBV12-3 or TRBV12-4 with TRBJ1-1; possible D gene TRBD1, 6 bases. V lost 3 bases and J lost 4, with 12 bases in between. The CDR3 consists of 14 residues. CDR3 sequence reads: CASSFGTQGTEAFF. The CDR3, as DNA: TGTGCCAGCAGTTTTGGGACACAGGGCACTGAAGCTTTCTTT.

The sample holds many counts of this clonotype. This chain uses TRBV10-3 with TRBJ2-5; TRBD1 matches 7 bases. The CDR3 is 16 amino acids. Trimming removed 3 bases from V and 5 bases from J; junction bases left unmatched: 12. CDR1 and CDR2 from the germline V gene are ENHRY and SYGVKD. CDR3 sequence: CAISEGDRVTGETQYF. The CDR3 DNA reads TGTGCCATCAGTGAAGGCGACAGGGTCACCGGTGAGACCCAGTACTTC.

This clonotype turned up a few times. The chain is built from TRBV28 and TRBJ2-3; tentative D call: TRBD2 (5 bases). V shed 4 bases and J shed 3 bases, with 11 bases lying between them. Germline V CDR1 and CDR2: MDHEN, SYDVKM. The CDR3 has 14 amino acids. This CDR3 is CASSSAGPTDTQYF. Written as DNA, the CDR3 is TGTGCCAGCAGTTCTGCGGGCCCTACAGATACGCAGTATTTT.

The chain recombines TRBV11-2 with TRBJ2-1; 7 bases are shared with TRBD2. V lost 1 base and J lost 9; bases outside the gene matches: 6. The V gene's germline CDR1 is SGHAT and CDR2 FQNNGV. CDR3 length: 14 residues. This chain's CDR3 is CASSLAGGPGEQFF. The CDR3 region has the DNA TGTGCCAGCAGCTTAGCGGGAGGACCAGGTGAGCAGTTCTTC.

The chain is built from TRBV28 and TRBJ2-3, with D unclear. The V and J ends lost 10 bases and 0 bases respectively, with 8 bases between them. The CDR3 is 12 residues long. Germline V CDR1 and CDR2: MDHEN, SYDVKM. In DNA form, the CDR3 reads TGTGCCACCTTACACAGCACAGATACGCAGTATTTT. Residues: CATLHSTDTQYF. Full variable domain (rest looked up from reference TRBV28 and TRBJ2-3): DVKVTQSSRYLVKRTGEKVFLECVQDMDHENMFWYRQDPGLGLRLIYFSYDVKMKEKGDIPEGYSVSREKKERFSLILESASTNQTSMYLCATLHSTDTQYFGPGTRLTVL.

This clonotype has at least ten counts. The V and J genes are TRBV20-1 and TRBJ2-7, with D uncertain. The V gene's germline CDR1 is DFQATT and CDR2 SNEGSKA (reference sequence). The germline V and J ends were trimmed by 3 bases and 4 bases, with 7 bases remaining between them. The CDR3 loop spans 11 amino acids. CDR3 bases: TGCAGTGCTAGCGTGGCTTACGAGCAGTACTTC. It specifies CSASVAYEQYF.

This clonotype showed up many times. The chain recombines TRBV28 with TRBJ1-5; D is ambiguous. The CDR3 has 15 amino acids. V gave up 2 bases and J gave up 2 bases, with 10 bases separating them. Germline CDR1 and CDR2: MDHEN and SYDVKM. CDR3 nucleotide sequence: TGTGCCAGCAGTTTACCCACCAACGGCAATCAGCCCCAGCATTTT. This gives the protein CASSLPTNGNQPQHF.

This clonotype was found many times. DNA of the CDR3: TGTGCCAGCAGCTTACAGGGGAGGGTCGACACCGGGGAGCTGTTTTTT. This codes for CASSLQGRVDTGELFF. This chain connects TRBV11-2 to TRBJ2-2; tentatively, D is TRBD2 (7 bases). Per germline, CDR1 SGHAT and CDR2 FQNNGV. This CDR3 region has 16 residues. Trimming removed 2 bases at V and 3 bases at J, with 13 bases between.

On this clonotype: A read error is likely here: a far larger clone is one base away. The chain uses TRBV6-2 or TRBV6-3 and TRBJ2-1; 14 nucleotides align to TRBD2. This CDR3 is built from 17 residues. The V gene end was trimmed by 5 bases and the J gene end by 10 bases; junction bases not matched to a gene: 13. CDR1 is MNHEY, CDR2 SVGEGT, per germline. CDR3 coding DNA: TGTGCCAGCAGTCCTAATTCCGGGACTAGCGGGGGCGGCGAGCAGTTCTTC. Encoded protein: CASSPNSGTSGGGEQFF.

This clonotype was found many times. This chain uses TRBV12-3 or TRBV12-4 with TRBJ2-2; 12 bases agree with TRBD2. This CDR3 comprises 15 residues. Trimming at V came to 6 bases and at J to 6 bases, leaving 5 bases not matched to a gene. The CDR3, as DNA: TGTGCCAGCAGCCCGACTAGCGGGAGCGCCGGGGAGCTGTTTTTT. It encodes CASSPTSGSAGELFF.

This clonotype appeared once. Possible read error: a much larger clone is one base away. The V gene is TRBV28, the J gene TRBJ2-3; perhaps D is TRBD1 or TRBD2 (5 bases each). Germline CDR1 is MDHEN and CDR2 is SYDVKM. The CDR3 is made up of 14 amino acids. CDR3 region: CASSLEGHTNTQYF. For the CDR3, the DNA is TGTGCCAGCAGTTTAGAGGGGCACACAAATACGCAGTATTTT.

This clonotype was found many times. The genes are TRBV25-1 and TRBJ2-3; D is possibly TRBD1 (5 bases). V shed 3 bases and J shed 6 bases, with 13 bases lying between them. The germline gives CDR1 MGHDK, CDR2 SYGVNS. The CDR3 runs 14 residues. The CDR3 nucleotides are TGTGCCAGCAGTGACTCAGGGTTTGTGGATACGCAGTATTTT. Encoded protein: CASSDSGFVDTQYF.

This clonotype showed up just a few times. This chain links TRBV19 with TRBJ2-4; tentatively, D is TRBD1 (5 bases). Germline CDR1 and CDR2: LNHDA and SQIVND (reference sequence). The CDR3 contains 16 residues. Trimming shortened V by 4 bases and J by 3 bases, and 16 bases separated the two germline ends. CDR3 protein: CASSTQGRVVKNIQYF. The CDR3 bases are TGTGCCAGTAGTACCCAGGGTAGGGTAGTCAAAAACATTCAGTACTTC.

J is TRBJ2-2 and V is TRBV23-1, with D hard to call. TRBV23-1 is sorted into the ORF group, with uncertain function. V lost 2 bases to trimming and J lost 0 bases, with 16 bases between them. This CDR3 region has 18 residues. This chain's CDR3 is CASSQQPRGSANTGELFF. The CDR3 region has the DNA TGCGCCAGCAGTCAACAACCCAGAGGTAGTGCGAACACCGGGGAGCTGTTTTTT.

This clonotype occurred many times. This chain connects TRBV2 to TRBJ1-5, with D uncertain. The CDR3 consists of 15 residues. The V and J ends lost 4 bases and 5 bases respectively, with 15 bases between them. Germline V lookup: CDR1 SNHLY, CDR2 FYNNEI. The CDR3 reads CASSVAAAAYQPQHF. CDR3 DNA sequence: TGTGCCAGCAGTGTGGCGGCAGCAGCTTATCAGCCCCAGCATTTT.

V usage is TRBV4-1 and J usage is TRBJ1-4; no clear D gene. This CDR3 contains 17 residues. Germline V gene sequence: CDR1 MGHRA, CDR2 YSYEKL. The ends were cut back, 3 bases at V and 0 bases at J, with 14 bases in the middle. The CDR3 reads CASSHRVDAATNEKLFF. The CDR3 DNA reads TGCGCCAGCAGCCACCGGGTTGACGCCGCAACTAATGAAAAACTGTTTTTT.

This clonotype is judged medium-sized. The chain is built from TRBV12-3 or TRBV12-4 and TRBJ1-5; D may be TRBD1 (6 bases). The V end was cut by 2 bases, the J end by 1 base, with 12 bases between. The CDR3 has 16 amino acids. DNA for the CDR3: TGTGCCAGCAGTTTATCTGGGGGCCGAAGCAATCAGCCCCAGCATTTT. Protein sequence: CASSLSGGRSNQPQHF.

A note on this clonotype: This sequence is one base from a far larger clone and is likely a read error. The gene calls are TRBV13 and TRBJ1-1, with D tentatively TRBD1 (5 bases). The CDR3 covers 14 residues. Germline-derived CDR1 and CDR2 are PRHDT and FYEKMQ (reference sequence). In nucleotides, the CDR3 is TGTGCCAGCAGCTTGAGACAGTTGAACATTGAAGCTTTCTTT. Translation gives CASSLRQLNIEAFF.

The chain combines TRBV20-1 with TRBJ2-1; no definite D call. This CDR3 has 16 amino acids. Deletions cut 0 bases from V and 0 bases from J, with 12 bases between. The germline V gene encodes CDR1 DFQATT and CDR2 SNEGSKA (reference sequence). CDR3 residues: CSARDSKAPSYNEQFF. The CDR3 DNA reads TGCAGTGCTAGAGATTCAAAGGCTCCCTCCTACAATGAGCAGTTCTTC.

This rearrangement joins TRBV6-1 to TRBJ2-1, with a possible D match to TRBD2 (6 bases). Germline V gene data show CDR1 as MNHNS and CDR2 as SASEGT. Trimming pared 3 bases from V and 4 bases from J, leaving 7 bases between. This CDR3 has 13 amino acids. The CDR3 nucleotides are TGTGCCAGCAGTGAGGGGACTTACAATGAGCAGTTCTTC. It specifies CASSEGTYNEQFF.